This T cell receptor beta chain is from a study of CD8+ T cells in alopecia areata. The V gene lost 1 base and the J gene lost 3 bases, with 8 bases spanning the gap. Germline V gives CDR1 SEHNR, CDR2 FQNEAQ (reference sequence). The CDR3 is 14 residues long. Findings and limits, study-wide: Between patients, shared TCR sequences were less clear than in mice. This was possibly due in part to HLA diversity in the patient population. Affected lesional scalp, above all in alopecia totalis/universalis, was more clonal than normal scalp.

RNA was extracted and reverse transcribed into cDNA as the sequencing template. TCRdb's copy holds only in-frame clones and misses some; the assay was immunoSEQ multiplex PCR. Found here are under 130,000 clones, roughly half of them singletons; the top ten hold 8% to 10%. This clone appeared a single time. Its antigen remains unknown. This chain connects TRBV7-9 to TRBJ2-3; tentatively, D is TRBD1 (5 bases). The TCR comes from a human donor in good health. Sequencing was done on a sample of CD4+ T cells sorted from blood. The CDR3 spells CASSLGQGTDTQYF. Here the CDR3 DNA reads TGTGCCAGCAGCTTAGGGCAGGGAACAGATACGCAGTATTTT.